The 4 T cell receptor beta chains presented below share a single source sample, sequenced in a study of blood T cell repertoires in COVID-19. Assay used: immunoSEQ multiplex PCR; TCRdb lists only in-frame clones, some missing. The sample lists 220,000 or so clones; about 81% were seen once. The sequencing sample was made of peripheral blood. These receptors were collected from an elderly woman with COVID-19, enrolled during active disease.

J is TRBJ2-7 and V is TRBV7-2; 13 bases map to TRBD2. This CDR3 has 16 residues. J was trimmed by 7 bases and V by 5 bases; bases with no gene match: 11. The germline CDR1 and CDR2 sequences are SGHTA and FQGNSA. The CDR3 sequence: CASSIRRTSGSEEQYF. The CDR3 nucleotides read TGTGCCAGCAGCATCAGAAGGACTAGCGGGAGTGAGGAGCAGTACTTC.

V usage is TRBV7-3 and J usage is TRBJ1-1, with a tentative D call TRBD1 (6 bases). The CDR3 spans 13 residues. The germline CDR1 and CDR2 sequences are SGHTA and FQGTGA. The V end was cut by 5 bases, the J end by 1 base, with 8 bases between. CDR3 DNA: TGTGCCAGCAGCAAACAGGGGAACACTGAAGCTTTCTTT. Translation gives CASSKQGNTEAFF.

CDR3 in DNA: TGTGCCAGCAGCTTATCACAGGTTTTCTCCTACGAGCAGTACTTC. Translating it yields CASSLSQVFSYEQYF. This sequence joins TRBV7-9 and TRBJ2-7; a weak D match, TRBD1 (5 bases). Germline V CDR1 and CDR2: SEHNR, FQNEAQ (reference sequence). Trimming shortened V by 2 bases and J by 0 bases, and 11 bases separated the two germline ends. The CDR3 has 15 residues.

This chain joins TRBV7-2 and TRBJ1-4; 7 positions match TRBD1. CDR1 is SGHTA and CDR2 is FQGNSA in the germline V gene. The CDR3 has 15 residues. With V trimmed by 5 bases and J by 5 bases, 8 bases remained unmatched. This CDR3 reads CASSPGTERNEKLFF. Here the CDR3 DNA reads TGTGCCAGCAGCCCCGGGACAGAGAGAAATGAAAAACTGTTTTTT.